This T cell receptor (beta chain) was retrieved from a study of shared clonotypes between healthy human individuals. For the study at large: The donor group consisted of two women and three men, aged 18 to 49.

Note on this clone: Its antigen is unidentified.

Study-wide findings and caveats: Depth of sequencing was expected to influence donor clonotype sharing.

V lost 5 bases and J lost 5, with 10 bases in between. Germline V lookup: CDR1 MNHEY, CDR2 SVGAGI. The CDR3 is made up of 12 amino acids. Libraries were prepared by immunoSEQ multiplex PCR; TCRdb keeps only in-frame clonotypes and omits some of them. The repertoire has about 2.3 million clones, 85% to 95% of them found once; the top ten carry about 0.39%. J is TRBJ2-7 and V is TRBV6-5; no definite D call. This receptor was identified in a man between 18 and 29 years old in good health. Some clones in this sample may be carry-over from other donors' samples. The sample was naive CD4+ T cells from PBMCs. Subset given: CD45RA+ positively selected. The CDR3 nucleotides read TGTGCCAGCAGTAGCGACGTGAACGAGCAGTACTTC. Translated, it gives CASSSDVNEQYF.